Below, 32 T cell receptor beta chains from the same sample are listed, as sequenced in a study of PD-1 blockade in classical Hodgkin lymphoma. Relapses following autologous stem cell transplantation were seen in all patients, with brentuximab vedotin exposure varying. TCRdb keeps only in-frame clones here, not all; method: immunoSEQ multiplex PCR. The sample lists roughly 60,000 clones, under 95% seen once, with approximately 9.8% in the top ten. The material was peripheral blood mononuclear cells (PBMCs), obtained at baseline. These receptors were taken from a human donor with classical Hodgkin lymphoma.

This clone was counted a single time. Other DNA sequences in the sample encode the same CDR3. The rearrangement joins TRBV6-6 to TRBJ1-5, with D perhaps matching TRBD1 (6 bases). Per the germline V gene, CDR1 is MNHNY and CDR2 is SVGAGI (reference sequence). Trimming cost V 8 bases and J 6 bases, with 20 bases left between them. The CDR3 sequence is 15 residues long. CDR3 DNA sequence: TGTGCCAGCGTCTTAGGGGGGGGCGAAATTCAGCCCCAGCATTTT. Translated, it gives CASVLGGGEIQPQHF.

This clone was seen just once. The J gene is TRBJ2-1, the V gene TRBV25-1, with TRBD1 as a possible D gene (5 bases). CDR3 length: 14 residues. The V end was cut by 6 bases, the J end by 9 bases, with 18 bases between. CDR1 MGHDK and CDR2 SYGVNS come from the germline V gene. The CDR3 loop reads CASSAWTSRGEQFF. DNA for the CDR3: TGTGCCAGCAGCGCCTGGACGTCAAGGGGTGAGCAGTTCTTC.

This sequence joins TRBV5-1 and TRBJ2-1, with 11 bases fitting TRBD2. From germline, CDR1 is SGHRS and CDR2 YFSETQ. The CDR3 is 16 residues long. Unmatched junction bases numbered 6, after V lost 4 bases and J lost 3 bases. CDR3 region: CASSTGTSGNYNEQFF. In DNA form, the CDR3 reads TGCGCCAGCAGCACGGGGACTAGCGGAAACTACAATGAGCAGTTCTTC.

Written as DNA, the CDR3 is TGTGCCAGCAGCTTGGGACAGGGGGCGTACTATGGCTACACCTTC. Its protein product is CASSLGQGAYYGYTF. The chain carries TRBV11-2 and TRBJ1-2; 12 bases fit TRBD1. Germline values: CDR1 SGHAT, CDR2 FQNNGV. J was trimmed by 3 bases and V by 3 bases; bases with no gene match: 2. CDR3 length equals 15 residues.

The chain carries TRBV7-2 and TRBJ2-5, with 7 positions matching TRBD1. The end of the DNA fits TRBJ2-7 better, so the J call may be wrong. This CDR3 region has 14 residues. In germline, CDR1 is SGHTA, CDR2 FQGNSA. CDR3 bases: TGTGCCAGCAGCTTAGTCGCCAGGGGGTACGAGCAGTACTTC. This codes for CASSLVARGYEQYF.

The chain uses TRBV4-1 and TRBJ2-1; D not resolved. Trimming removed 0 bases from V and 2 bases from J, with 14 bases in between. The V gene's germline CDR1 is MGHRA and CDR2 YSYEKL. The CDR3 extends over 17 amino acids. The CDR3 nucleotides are TGCGCCAGCAGCCAAGATGGCTTGGGCGGTGCCTACAATGAGCAGTTCTTC. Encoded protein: CASSQDGLGGAYNEQFF.

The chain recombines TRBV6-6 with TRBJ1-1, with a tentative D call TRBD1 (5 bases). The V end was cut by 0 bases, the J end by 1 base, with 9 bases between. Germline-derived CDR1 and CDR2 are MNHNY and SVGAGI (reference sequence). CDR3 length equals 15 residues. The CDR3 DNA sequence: TGTGCCAGCAGTTACTCAGGGGCCCAGAACACTGAAGCTTTCTTT. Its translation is CASSYSGAQNTEAFF.

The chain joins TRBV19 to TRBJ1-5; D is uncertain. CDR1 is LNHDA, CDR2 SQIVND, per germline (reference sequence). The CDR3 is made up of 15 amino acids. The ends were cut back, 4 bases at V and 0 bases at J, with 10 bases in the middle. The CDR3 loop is CASSTTDYSNQPQHF. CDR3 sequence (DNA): TGTGCCAGTAGTACCACAGACTATAGCAATCAGCCCCAGCATTTT. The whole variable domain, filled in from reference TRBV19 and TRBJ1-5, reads DGGITQSPKYLFRKEGQNVTLSCEQNLNHDAMYWYRQDPGQGLRLIYYSQIVNDFQKGDIAEGYSVSREKKESFPLTVTSAQKNPTAFYLCASSTTDYSNQPQHFGDGTRLSIL.

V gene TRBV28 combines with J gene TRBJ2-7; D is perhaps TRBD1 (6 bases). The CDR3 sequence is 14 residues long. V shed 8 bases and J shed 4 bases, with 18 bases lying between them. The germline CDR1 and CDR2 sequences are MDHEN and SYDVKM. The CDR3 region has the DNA TGTGCCAGCCGGAAGGACAGAGACCTATACGAGCAGTACTTC. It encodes CASRKDRDLYEQYF.

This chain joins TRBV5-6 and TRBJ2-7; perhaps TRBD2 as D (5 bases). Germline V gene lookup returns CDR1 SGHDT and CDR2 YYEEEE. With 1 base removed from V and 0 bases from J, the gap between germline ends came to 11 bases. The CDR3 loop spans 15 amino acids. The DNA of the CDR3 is TGTGCCAGCAGCTTGCTATTAGCGCCCTCCTACGAGCAGTACTTC. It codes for CASSLLLAPSYEQYF.

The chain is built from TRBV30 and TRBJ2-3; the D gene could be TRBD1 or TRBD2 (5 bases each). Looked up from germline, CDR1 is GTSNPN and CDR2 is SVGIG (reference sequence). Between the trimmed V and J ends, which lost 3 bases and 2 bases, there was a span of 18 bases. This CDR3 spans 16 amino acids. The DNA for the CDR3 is TGTGCCTGGAGAGAAGCCGGGACCCTTTACACAGATACGCAGTATTTT. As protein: CAWREAGTLYTDTQYF.

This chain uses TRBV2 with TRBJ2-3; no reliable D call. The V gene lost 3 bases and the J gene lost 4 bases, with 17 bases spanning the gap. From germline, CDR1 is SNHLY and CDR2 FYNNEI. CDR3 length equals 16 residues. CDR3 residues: CASSDLGYQYPDTQYF. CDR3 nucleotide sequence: TGTGCCAGCAGTGACTTGGGCTACCAATACCCAGATACGCAGTATTTT.

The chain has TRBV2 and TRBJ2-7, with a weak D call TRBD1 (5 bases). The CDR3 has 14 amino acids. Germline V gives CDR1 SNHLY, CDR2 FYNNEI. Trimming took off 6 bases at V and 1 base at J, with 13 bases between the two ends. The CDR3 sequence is CASRQTKGSYEQYF. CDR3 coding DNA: TGTGCCAGCAGACAGACGAAGGGGTCCTACGAGCAGTACTTC.

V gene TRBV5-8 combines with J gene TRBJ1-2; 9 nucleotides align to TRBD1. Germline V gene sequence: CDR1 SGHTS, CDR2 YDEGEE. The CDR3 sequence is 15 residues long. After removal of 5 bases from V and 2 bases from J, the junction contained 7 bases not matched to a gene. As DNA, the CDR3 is TGTGCCAGCAGTTCCGGGACAGGGTTAAACTATGGCTACACCTTC. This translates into CASSSGTGLNYGYTF.

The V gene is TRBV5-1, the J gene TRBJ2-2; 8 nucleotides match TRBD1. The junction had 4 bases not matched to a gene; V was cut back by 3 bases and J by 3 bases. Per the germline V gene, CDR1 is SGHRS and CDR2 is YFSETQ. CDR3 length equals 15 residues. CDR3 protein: CASSSDRADTGELFF. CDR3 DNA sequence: TGCGCCAGCAGCTCGGACAGGGCGGACACCGGGGAGCTGTTTTTT. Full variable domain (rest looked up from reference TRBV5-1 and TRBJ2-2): KAGVTQTPRYLIKTRGQQVTLSCSPISGHRSVSWYQQTPGQGLQFLFEYFSETQRNKGNFPGRFSGRQFSNSRSEMNVSTLELGDSALYLCASSSDRADTGELFFGEGSRLTVL.

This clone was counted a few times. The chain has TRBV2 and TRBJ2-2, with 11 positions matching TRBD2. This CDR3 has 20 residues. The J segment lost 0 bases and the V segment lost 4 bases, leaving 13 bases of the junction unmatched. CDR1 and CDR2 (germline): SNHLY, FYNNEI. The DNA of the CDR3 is TGTGCCAGCAGTGTTTGGGGTGGGCTAGCGGGGGGACCGAACACCGGGGAGCTGTTTTTT. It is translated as CASSVWGGLAGGPNTGELFF.

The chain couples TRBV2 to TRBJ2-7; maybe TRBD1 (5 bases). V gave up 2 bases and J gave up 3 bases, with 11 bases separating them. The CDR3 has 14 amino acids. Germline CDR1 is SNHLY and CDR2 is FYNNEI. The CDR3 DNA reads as TGTGCCAGCAGTGAAAGGCTACAGGACTACGAGCAGTACTTC. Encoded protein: CASSERLQDYEQYF.

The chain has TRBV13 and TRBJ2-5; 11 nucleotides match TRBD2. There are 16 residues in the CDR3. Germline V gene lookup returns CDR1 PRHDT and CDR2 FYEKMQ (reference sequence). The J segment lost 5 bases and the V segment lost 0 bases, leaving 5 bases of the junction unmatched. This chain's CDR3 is CASSLGLAGARETQYF. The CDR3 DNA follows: TGTGCCAGCAGCTTAGGACTAGCGGGGGCAAGGGAGACCCAGTACTTC.

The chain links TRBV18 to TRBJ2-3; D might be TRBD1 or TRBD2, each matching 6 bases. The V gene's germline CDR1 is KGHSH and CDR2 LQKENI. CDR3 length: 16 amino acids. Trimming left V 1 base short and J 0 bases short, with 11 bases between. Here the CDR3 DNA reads TGTGCCAGCTCACCACTACTAGGGGGGAGCACAGATACGCAGTATTTT. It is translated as CASSPLLGGSTDTQYF.

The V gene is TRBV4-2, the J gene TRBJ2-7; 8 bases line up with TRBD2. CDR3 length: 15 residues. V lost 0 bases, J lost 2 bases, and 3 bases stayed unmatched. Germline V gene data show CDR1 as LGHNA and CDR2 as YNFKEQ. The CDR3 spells CASSQELAGTYEQYF. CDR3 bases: TGTGCCAGCAGCCAAGAGTTAGCGGGAACCTACGAGCAGTACTTC.

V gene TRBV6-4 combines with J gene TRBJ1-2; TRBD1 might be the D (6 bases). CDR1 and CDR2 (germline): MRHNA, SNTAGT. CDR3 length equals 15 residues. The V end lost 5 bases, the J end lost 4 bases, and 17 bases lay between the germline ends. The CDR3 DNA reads TGTGCCAGCAGTTCCGGGACATCGCCTCCCTATGGCTACACCTTC. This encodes CASSSGTSPPYGYTF.

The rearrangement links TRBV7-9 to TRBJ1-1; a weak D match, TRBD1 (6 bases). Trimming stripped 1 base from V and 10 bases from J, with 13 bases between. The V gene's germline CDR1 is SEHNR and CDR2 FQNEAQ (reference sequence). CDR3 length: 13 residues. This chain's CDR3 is CASSLVNRAAAFF. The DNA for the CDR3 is TGTGCCAGCAGCTTAGTTAACAGGGCCGCAGCTTTCTTT.

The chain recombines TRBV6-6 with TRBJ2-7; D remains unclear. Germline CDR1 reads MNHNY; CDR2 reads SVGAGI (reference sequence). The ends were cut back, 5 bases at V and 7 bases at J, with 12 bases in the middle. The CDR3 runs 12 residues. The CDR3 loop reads CASSQTSGEQYF. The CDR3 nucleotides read TGTGCCAGCAGTCAAACCAGTGGTGAGCAGTACTTC.

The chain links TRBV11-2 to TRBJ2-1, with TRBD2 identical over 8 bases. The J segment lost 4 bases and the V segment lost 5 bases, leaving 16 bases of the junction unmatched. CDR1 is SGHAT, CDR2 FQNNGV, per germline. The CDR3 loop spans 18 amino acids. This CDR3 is CASSAFDLAGGTYNEQFF. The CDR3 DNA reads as TGTGCCAGCAGCGCCTTCGACCTGGCGGGAGGTACGTACAATGAGCAGTTCTTC.

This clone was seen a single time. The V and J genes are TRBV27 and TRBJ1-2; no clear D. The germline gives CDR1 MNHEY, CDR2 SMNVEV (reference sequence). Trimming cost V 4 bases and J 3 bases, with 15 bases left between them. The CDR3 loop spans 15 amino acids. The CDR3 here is CASSSGRSSYYGYTF. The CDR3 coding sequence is TGTGCCAGCAGTTCAGGACGTTCATCCTACTATGGCTACACCTTC.

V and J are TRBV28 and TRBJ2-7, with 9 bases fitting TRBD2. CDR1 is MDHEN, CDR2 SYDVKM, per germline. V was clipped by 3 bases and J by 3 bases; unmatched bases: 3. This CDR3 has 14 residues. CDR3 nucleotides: TGTGCCAGCAGTTTGTTGCGGGAGGGCTACGAGCAGTACTTC. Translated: CASSLLREGYEQYF.

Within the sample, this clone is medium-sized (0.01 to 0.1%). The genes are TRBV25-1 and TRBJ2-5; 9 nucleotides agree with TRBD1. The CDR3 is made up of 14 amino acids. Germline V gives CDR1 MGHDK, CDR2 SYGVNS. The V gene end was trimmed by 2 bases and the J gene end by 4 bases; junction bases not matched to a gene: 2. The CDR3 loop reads CASSELGQGETQYF. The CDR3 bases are TGTGCCAGCAGTGAACTGGGACAGGGAGAGACCCAGTACTTC. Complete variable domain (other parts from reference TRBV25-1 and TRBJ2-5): EADIYQTPRYLVIGTGKKITLECSQTMGHDKMYWYQQDPGMELHLIHYSYGVNSTEKGDLSSESTVSRIRTEHFPLTLESARPSHTSQYLCASSELGQGETQYFGPGTRLLVL.

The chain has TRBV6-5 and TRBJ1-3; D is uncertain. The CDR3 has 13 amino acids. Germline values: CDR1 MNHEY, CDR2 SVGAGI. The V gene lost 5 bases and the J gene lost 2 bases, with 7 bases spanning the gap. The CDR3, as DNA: TGTGCCAGCAGTCCCCGGGCTGGAAACACCATATATTTT. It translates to CASSPRAGNTIYF.

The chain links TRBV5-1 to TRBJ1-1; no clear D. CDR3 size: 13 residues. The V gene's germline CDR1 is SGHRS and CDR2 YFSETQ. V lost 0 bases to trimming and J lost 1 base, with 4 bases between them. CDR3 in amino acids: CASSLAGNTEAFF. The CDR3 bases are TGCGCCAGCAGCTTGGCGGGGAACACTGAAGCTTTCTTT.

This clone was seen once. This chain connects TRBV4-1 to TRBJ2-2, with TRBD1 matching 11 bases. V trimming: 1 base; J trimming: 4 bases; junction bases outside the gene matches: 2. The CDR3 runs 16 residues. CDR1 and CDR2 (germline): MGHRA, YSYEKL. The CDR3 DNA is TGCGCCAGCAGCCAAGGGACAGGGGGCGGCACCGGGGAGCTGTTTTTT. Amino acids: CASSQGTGGGTGELFF.

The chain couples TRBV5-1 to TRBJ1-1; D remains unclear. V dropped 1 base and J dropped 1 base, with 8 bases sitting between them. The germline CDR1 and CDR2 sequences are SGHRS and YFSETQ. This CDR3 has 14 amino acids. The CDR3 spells CASSLQSRNTEAFF. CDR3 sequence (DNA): TGCGCCAGCAGCTTGCAATCCAGGAACACTGAAGCTTTCTTT.

In nucleotides, the CDR3 is TGTGCCAGCAGCTTTGCTGCAACTAATGAAAAACTGTTTTTT. As protein: CASSFAATNEKLFF. The V gene is TRBV5-4, the J gene TRBJ1-4, with D hard to call. The CDR3 contains 14 residues. CDR1 SGHNT and CDR2 YYREEE come from the germline V gene (reference sequence). V was clipped by 2 bases and J by 0 bases, with 5 bases between them.